This TCR beta chain was recovered during a study of cytomegalovirus exposure and HLA in healthy donors. PCR used 60 Vbeta primers and 13 Jbeta primers. TCRdb's copy holds only in-frame clones and misses some; the assay was immunoSEQ multiplex PCR. This sample has 95,000 to 110,000 clones, with around 76% found just once. The sequence derives from a young woman in good health and CMV-seropositive. What was sequenced was PBMCs.

CDR3 DNA sequence: TGTGCCAGCAGCGTAGCTGGGGGGGCTATGAACACTGAAGCTTTCTTT. Protein product: CASSVAGGAMNTEAFF. The chain has TRBV9 and TRBJ1-1; TRBD1 is a possible D gene (6 bases). Trimming removed 0 bases at V and 0 bases at J, with 12 bases between. The CDR3 has 16 residues. Germline V gene lookup returns CDR1 SGDLS and CDR2 YYNGEE.